This TCR beta chain was found in a study of early T cells in non-severe SARS-CoV-2 infection (dated by TCRdb to the early 2020s). General notes on the study: Because TCR sequencing was done on bulk RNA from unsorted whole blood, the alpha and beta chains could not be paired.

The paper's findings and limits, for the study overall: Matching against VDJdb was skewed toward anti-spike CD8 responses, likely underestimated virus-specific expansions, and missed private and CD4 specificities.

Library preparation employed 5' RACE. The reads were generated on a NextSeq 500. Unique molecular identifiers were attached to individual cDNA molecules in the TCR library protocol so that sequencing error and PCR bias could be corrected. Both TCR alpha and beta chains were sequenced, and tight co-correlation was observed between alpha and beta sequence abundances in each sample. In the original analysis: V gene, J gene and CDR3 annotation of TCR sequences was performed with Decombinator V4. TCRs were defined as expanded if a significant change between any two time points was detected under a Poisson model with p below 0.0001. TCR abundances were normalised to the total number of TCRs sequenced in each sample and reported as counts per million. VDJdb, accessed 1 November 2021, was searched for CMV, EBV and SARS-CoV-2 annotated TCRs, excluding TCRs annotated for multiple antigens. The raw public reads went through TCRdb reprocessing: fastp at Q25, MiXCR clone calling, in-frame beta chains kept. Every distinct CDR3 protein forms one entry, paired with its most common genes and DNA. These V and J calls rely on TCRdb rather than the paper's analysis. Within this sample are tens of thousands of distinct CDR3 sequences, with 9% to 15% of them counted one time only. Over 1.5% of the sample is held by the ten biggest clonotypes.

To note about this clonotype: Its cognate antigen has yet to be identified. Within one base of it there is no much larger clone, and no base qualities were kept.

Set within a cohort of healthcare workers in London, UK, this nested case-control study involved weekly PCR testing of nasopharyngeal swabs along with blood sampling. Healthcare workers were enrolled in the week of the UK lockdown, from 23 to 31 March 2020, and were followed every week for up to roughly 16 weeks. Specimen: whole blood. The TCR was taken from an adult who was a healthcare worker with PCR-confirmed SARS-CoV-2 infection or an uninfected control (not recorded which).

The nucleotide sequence is TGTGCCAGCAGTAACCGTCGACAGGGCGAGAATTACGAGCAGTACTTC. This gives the protein CASSNRRQGENYEQYF. The V and J genes are TRBV6-1 and TRBJ2-7, with 7 bases matching TRBD1. Measured from the cysteine to the phenylalanine, the CDR3 is 16 residues long. Only CDR3 DNA is held: 48 bases, read in frame from base 1. Here V drops 5 bases and J drops 4 bases, and the junction holds 14 bases not matched to any gene. CDR1 MNHNS and CDR2 SASEGT were looked up in the germline V gene.